These 14 T cell receptor beta chains were sequenced from one sample in a study of response to subunit inactivated influenza vaccine. MiXCR, run by TCRdb on the RT-PCR reads, gives a single entry per CDR3 protein. The data contain 600,000 to 850,000 distinct CDR3 sequences, approximately 14% of them singletons. This sample comprised PBMCs from blood, obtained less than 15 days before vaccination. These receptors were taken from a man between 50 and 59 years old who received an inactivated influenza vaccine.

This clonotype was found a few times. V gene TRBV15 combines with J gene TRBJ1-5; D might be TRBD1 (5 bases). There are 15 residues in the CDR3. The V and J ends lost 1 base and 1 base respectively, with 8 bases between them. Germline lookup yields CDR1 LNHNV and CDR2 YYDKDF (reference sequence). The DNA of the CDR3 is TGTGCCACCAGCAGAGGTCAGGGAAGCAATCAGCCCCAGCATTTT. Protein sequence: CATSRGQGSNQPQHF. The full variable domain, its missing parts supplied by reference TRBV15 and TRBJ1-5, is DAMVIQNPRYQVTQFGKPVTLSCSQTLNHNVMYWYQQKSSQAPKLLFHYYDKDFNNEADTPDNFQSRRPNTSFCFLDIRSPGLGDTAMYLCATSRGQGSNQPQHFGDGTRLSIL.

V gene TRBV27 combines with J gene TRBJ2-7; the match to TRBD2 covers 11 bases. This CDR3 region has 17 residues. Germline CDR1 is MNHEY and CDR2 is SMNVEV (reference sequence). V dropped 6 bases and J dropped 0; count of bases not matched to a gene: 10. CDR3 sequence (DNA): TGTGCCAGCAGACCTCCGGGACTAGCGGACTCCTCCTACGAGCAGTACTTC. This encodes CASRPPGLADSSYEQYF.

The rearrangement uses TRBV6-1 and TRBJ2-1; 11 positions match TRBD2. J was trimmed by 6 bases and V by 7 bases; bases with no gene match: 8. The CDR3 runs to 15 residues. CDR1 and CDR2 from the germline V gene are MNHNS and SASEGT. The CDR3 coding sequence is TGTGCCAGCACCTCACTAGCGGGAGTTTTCAATGAGCAGTTCTTC. Encoded protein: CASTSLAGVFNEQFF.

The V gene is TRBV29-1, the J gene TRBJ2-7; no firm D call. The CDR3 is 11 residues long. Trimming removed 7 bases from V and 5 bases from J, with 12 bases in between. Germline CDR1 SQVTM, CDR2 ANQGSEA. The CDR3 reads CSAVRAHEQYF. For the CDR3, the DNA is TGCAGCGCCGTTAGGGCCCACGAGCAGTACTTC.

The chain combines TRBV5-1 with TRBJ2-1; no definite D call. The V gene's germline CDR1 is SGHRS and CDR2 YFSETQ. Trimming cost V 2 bases and J 5 bases, with 8 bases left between them. This CDR3 region has 13 residues. CDR3 in DNA: TGCGCCAGCAGCTTTAATCGGAACAATGAGCAGTTCTTC. This sequence encodes CASSFNRNNEQFF.

V and J are TRBV11-2 and TRBJ2-7; D unclear. Looked up from germline, CDR1 is SGHAT and CDR2 is FQNNGV. The CDR3 is made up of 13 amino acids. Deletions cut 0 bases from V and 5 bases from J, with 8 bases between. CDR3 amino acids: CASSLDRPNEQYF. The CDR3 region has the DNA TGTGCCAGCAGCTTAGATCGGCCGAACGAGCAGTACTTC.

The sample holds a few counts of this clonotype. CDR3 sequence (DNA): TGCAGTGCTACCGGGACATCTGTATCTCAAGAGACCCAGTACTTC. As protein: CSATGTSVSQETQYF. This chain connects TRBV20-1 to TRBJ2-5, with D possibly being TRBD1 (6 bases). The CDR3 spans 15 residues. CDR1 and CDR2 (germline): DFQATT, SNEGSKA (reference sequence). V dropped 4 bases and J dropped 2 bases, with 17 bases sitting between them.

In nucleotides, the CDR3 is TGTGCCAGCAGCCAAGAAGAAGTAGCCGGAAAAGAGACCCAGTACTTC. Translated: CASSQEEVAGKETQYF. V usage is TRBV3-1 and J usage is TRBJ2-5; unclear D gene. The CDR3 covers 16 residues. The V end was cut by 0 bases, the J end by 3 bases, with 14 bases between. Germline CDR1 and CDR2: LGHDT and YNNKEL (reference sequence).

The chain has TRBV12-3 or TRBV12-4 and TRBJ2-7; possibly TRBD2 for D (6 bases). The CDR3 runs to 15 residues. The germline V and J ends were trimmed by 6 bases and 0 bases, with 15 bases remaining between them. The CDR3 DNA sequence: TGTGCCAGCAGCCGCCGGGGGAGCTTCTCCTACGAGCAGTACTTC. This codes for CASSRRGSFSYEQYF.

This clonotype was observed a few times. This chain joins TRBV6-2 or TRBV6-3 and TRBJ2-3; D is uncertain. The CDR3 has 11 amino acids. The germline V and J ends were trimmed by 6 bases and 6 bases, with 7 bases remaining between them. Per the germline V gene, CDR1 is MNHEY and CDR2 is SVGEGT. The CDR3 DNA sequence: TGTGCCAGCAGGGCCAGGGATACGCAGTATTTT. Its protein is CASRARDTQYF.

This clonotype appeared many times. The chain couples TRBV6-2 or TRBV6-3 to TRBJ1-1; perhaps TRBD1 as D (5 bases). The CDR3 length is 11 residues. The ends were cut back, 6 bases at V and 9 bases at J, with 11 bases in the middle. Germline V lookup: CDR1 MNHEY, CDR2 SVGEGT. The CDR3 spells CASRTTAQAFF. Written as DNA, the CDR3 is TGTGCCAGCAGGACGACAGCACAAGCTTTCTTT.

This clonotype was recorded many times. The chain combines TRBV10-3 with TRBJ1-2; 12 bases fit TRBD1. The germline V gene has CDR1 ENHRY and CDR2 SYGVKD. V lost 6 bases, J lost 7 bases, and 3 bases stayed unmatched. The CDR3 is 13 amino acids. The DNA for the CDR3 is TGTGCCATCAGCAGGGACAGGGGGCCTGGCTACACCTTC. The encoded protein is CAISRDRGPGYTF.

This clonotype appeared a few times. J is TRBJ2-1 and V is TRBV29-1; 8 nucleotides line up with TRBD2. Per germline, CDR1 SQVTM and CDR2 ANQGSEA. This CDR3 region has 15 residues. V lost 6 bases to trimming and J lost 5 bases; unmatched junction nucleotides: 12. The CDR3 nucleotides read TGCAGCGTCGCAGGATCCAAGCGGGGGAACAATGAGCAGTTCTTC. Translation gives CSVAGSKRGNNEQFF.

This clonotype was counted ten times or more. The genes are TRBV15 and TRBJ1-6, with D unresolved. CDR3 length equals 13 residues. Per germline, CDR1 LNHNV and CDR2 YYDKDF (reference sequence). V was shortened by 0 bases and J by 9 bases, with 6 bases between the two germline ends. The CDR3 spells CATSRDLFSPLHF. The CDR3 DNA follows: TGTGCCACCAGCAGAGACCTTTTTTCACCCCTCCACTTT.